The next 20 T cell receptor beta chains were all read from a single sample in a study of blood T cell repertoires in COVID-19. The table came from immunoSEQ multiplex PCR; TCRdb's copy has only in-frame clones and leaves some out. The table records 22,000 or so clones, more than 70% of them present only once. The sample consisted of peripheral blood. The source is a human donor in a cohort sampled during active COVID-19. The donor label of this sample is uncertain.

The chain carries TRBV30 and TRBJ1-1; D is possibly TRBD1 (6 bases). CDR3 size: 14 residues. The germline V gene has CDR1 GTSNPN and CDR2 SVGIG (reference sequence). Trimming removed 5 bases at V and 10 bases at J, with 23 bases between. CDR3 residues: CAWARWGQHFAAFF. The CDR3, as DNA: TGTGCCTGGGCGAGGTGGGGACAACACTTTGCAGCTTTCTTT.

The chain has TRBV2 and TRBJ2-2; D remains unclear. V lost 5 bases and J lost 7, with 8 bases in between. The CDR3 loop spans 12 amino acids. Germline V gene sequence: CDR1 SNHLY, CDR2 FYNNEI. The CDR3 nucleotides are TGTGCCAGCAGTCCGTGGAGCGGGGAGCTGTTTTTT. This sequence encodes CASSPWSGELFF.

The chain joins TRBV28 to TRBJ2-2, with D tentatively TRBD1 (6 bases). The V end was cut by 5 bases, the J end by 9 bases, with 10 bases between. CDR3 length: 12 residues. Germline assignment: CDR1 MDHEN and CDR2 SYDVKM. The CDR3 loop is CASSEGDRELFF. DNA for the CDR3: TGTGCCAGCAGTGAGGGGGACAGGGAGCTGTTTTTT.

This CDR3 is CASSSQGNRTEAFF. The DNA for the CDR3 is TGTGCCAGCAGTTCACAGGGGAATAGAACTGAAGCTTTCTTT. This rearrangement joins TRBV28 to TRBJ1-1; 7 bases match TRBD1. V gave up 4 bases and J gave up 5 bases; unmatched junction bases: 7. The CDR3 has 14 amino acids. Germline V lookup: CDR1 MDHEN, CDR2 SYDVKM.

The V and J genes are TRBV19 and TRBJ2-7; D is perhaps TRBD2 (5 bases). The CDR3 sequence is 14 residues long. Germline V gene data show CDR1 as LNHDA and CDR2 as SQIVND (reference sequence). Between the trimmed V and J ends, which lost 2 bases and 3 bases, there was a span of 11 bases. The CDR3 reads CASSIPGKYYEQYF. The CDR3 DNA sequence: TGTGCCAGTAGTATACCGGGGAAGTACTACGAGCAGTACTTC. The full variable domain, with the rest looked up from reference TRBV19 and TRBJ2-7, is DGGITQSPKYLFRKEGQNVTLSCEQNLNHDAMYWYRQDPGQGLRLIYYSQIVNDFQKGDIAEGYSVSREKKESFPLTVTSAQKNPTAFYLCASSIPGKYYEQYFGPGTRLTVT.

V usage is TRBV11-2 and J usage is TRBJ1-1, with D maybe TRBD1 (6 bases). The ends were cut back, 3 bases at V and 4 bases at J, with 9 bases in the middle. Looked up from germline, CDR1 is SGHAT and CDR2 is FQNNGV. The CDR3 runs 13 residues. Here the CDR3 reads CASSFTGTTEAFF. The CDR3 bases are TGTGCCAGCAGCTTTACAGGGACCACTGAAGCTTTCTTT.

The rearrangement links TRBV19 to TRBJ2-3, with 7 bases matching TRBD2. CDR3 length: 15 residues. Germline CDR1 and CDR2: LNHDA and SQIVND (reference sequence). Germline trimming cut 10 bases from V and 0 bases from J; bases unmatched to any gene: 10. DNA of the CDR3: TGTGCCACCAAAGAAGCGGGAATTAGCACAGATACGCAGTATTTT. Encoded protein: CATKEAGISTDTQYF.

V gene TRBV28 combines with J gene TRBJ1-5; 10 bases line up with TRBD1. Germline assignment: CDR1 MDHEN and CDR2 SYDVKM. The J segment lost 9 bases and the V segment lost 2 bases, leaving 10 bases of the junction unmatched. The CDR3 totals 16 residues. CDR3 loop: CASSLRGTGVERPQHF. The DNA for the CDR3 is TGTGCCAGCAGTTTACGGGGGACAGGGGTGGAGCGGCCCCAGCATTTT.

V usage is TRBV6-2 or TRBV6-3 and J usage is TRBJ1-2; a possible D gene is TRBD1 (5 bases). Germline CDR1 and CDR2: MNHEY and SVGEGT. There are 15 residues in the CDR3. V shed 2 bases and J shed 6 bases, with 16 bases lying between them. CDR3 DNA: TGTGCCAGCAGTTACAACTACCAGGGAAGTCATGGCTACACCTTC. Amino acids: CASSYNYQGSHGYTF.

V is TRBV19 and J is TRBJ1-1; 7 nucleotides align to TRBD1. V trimming: 8 bases; J trimming: 3 bases; junction bases outside the gene matches: 3. CDR1 and CDR2 (germline): LNHDA, SQIVND (reference sequence). The CDR3 contains 12 residues. Here the CDR3 DNA reads TGTGCCAGTCGACAGGGATACACTGAAGCTTTCTTT. It encodes CASRQGYTEAFF.

V usage is TRBV18 and J usage is TRBJ1-1; D possibly corresponds to TRBD1 (5 bases). Trimming took 1 base from V and 6 from J, leaving 9 bases between them. CDR1 and CDR2 (germline): KGHSH, LQKENI. The CDR3 length is 13 residues. The CDR3 DNA reads TGTGCCAGCTCACCACGGGCAGGGCCTGAAGCTTTCTTT. This gives the protein CASSPRAGPEAFF.

This chain links TRBV5-1 with TRBJ1-2; 9 bases align to TRBD1. From germline, CDR1 is SGHRS and CDR2 YFSETQ. Trimming cost V 2 bases and J 7 bases; bases outside gene matches: 6. This CDR3 has 14 amino acids. The CDR3 loop is CASSFAQGARGYTF. CDR3 DNA sequence: TGCGCCAGCAGCTTTGCACAGGGGGCCCGTGGCTACACCTTC.

The J gene is TRBJ2-3, the V gene TRBV24-1, with 8 nucleotides matching TRBD2. The CDR3 covers 19 residues. CDR1 and CDR2 (germline): KGHDR, SFDVKD. The trim removed 5 bases at V and 2 bases at J, leaving 17 bases unmatched. DNA for the CDR3: TGTGCCACCAGTGGATCCGGGACTAGACAAAGTATAAACACAGATACGCAGTATTTT. This sequence encodes CATSGSGTRQSINTDTQYF.

The chain's CDR3 is CASSLNGQQETQYF. The CDR3 DNA reads as TGCGCCAGCAGCTTAAACGGACAGCAAGAGACCCAGTACTTC. The genes are TRBV5-1 and TRBJ2-5; tentative D call: TRBD1 (6 bases). Germline V CDR1 and CDR2: SGHRS, YFSETQ. V was pared by 2 bases and J by 2 bases, with 10 bases between. This CDR3 region has 14 residues.

The rearrangement links TRBV6-2 or TRBV6-3 to TRBJ2-7; 12 bases match TRBD2. Germline V lookup: CDR1 MNHEY, CDR2 SVGEGT. The trim removed 6 bases at V and 3 bases at J, leaving 9 bases unmatched. The CDR3 loop spans 16 amino acids. For the CDR3, the DNA is TGTGCCAGCAGCTCTAGCGGGAGGGCCGGTGGCTACGAGCAGTACTTC. It codes for CASSSSGRAGGYEQYF.

V is TRBV27 and J is TRBJ2-7; 9 nucleotides agree with TRBD1. This CDR3 comprises 15 residues. The J segment lost 6 bases and the V segment lost 1 base, leaving 7 bases of the junction unmatched. Germline-derived CDR1 and CDR2 are MNHEY and SMNVEV (reference sequence). The CDR3 here is CASSLLGQGLIEQYF. In nucleotides, the CDR3 is TGTGCCAGCAGTTTATTGGGACAGGGTCTCATCGAGCAGTACTTC.

The chain carries TRBV3-1 (or the pseudogene TRBV3-2) and TRBJ2-1; a possible D gene is TRBD2 (6 bases). The CDR3 has 14 amino acids. The V gene lost 2 bases and the J gene lost 5 bases, with 10 bases spanning the gap. CDR1 LGHDT and CDR2 YNNKEL come from the germline V gene (reference sequence). CDR3: CASSQRGTNNEQFF. As DNA, the CDR3 is TGTGCCAGCAGCCAACGCGGGACCAACAATGAGCAGTTCTTC.

This clone was counted between two and nine times. The chain carries TRBV2 and TRBJ2-7; 10 bases match TRBD2. Germline V CDR1 and CDR2: SNHLY, FYNNEI. Unmatched junction bases numbered 2, after V lost 4 bases and J lost 2 bases. The CDR3 runs to 14 residues. The CDR3 here is CASSGTSGAYEQYF. CDR3 nucleotides: TGTGCCAGCAGTGGGACTAGCGGCGCCTACGAGCAGTACTTC.

The rearrangement uses TRBV27 and TRBJ1-2; no definite D call. Trimming removed 3 bases at V and 8 bases at J, with 13 bases between. Germline CDR1 reads MNHEY; CDR2 reads SMNVEV (reference sequence). The CDR3 spans 13 residues. The CDR3 sequence is CASSLERRGGYTF. CDR3 coding DNA: TGTGCCAGCAGTTTGGAGAGGCGTGGAGGCTACACCTTC.

This chain's CDR3 is CATSDGYEQYF. The CDR3 DNA follows: TGTGCCACCAGCGACGGGTACGAGCAGTACTTC. This chain uses TRBV24-1 with TRBJ2-7; D not resolved. Germline CDR1 reads KGHDR; CDR2 reads SFDVKD. The CDR3 runs to 11 residues. V lost 7 bases to trimming and J lost 4 bases, with 7 bases between them.